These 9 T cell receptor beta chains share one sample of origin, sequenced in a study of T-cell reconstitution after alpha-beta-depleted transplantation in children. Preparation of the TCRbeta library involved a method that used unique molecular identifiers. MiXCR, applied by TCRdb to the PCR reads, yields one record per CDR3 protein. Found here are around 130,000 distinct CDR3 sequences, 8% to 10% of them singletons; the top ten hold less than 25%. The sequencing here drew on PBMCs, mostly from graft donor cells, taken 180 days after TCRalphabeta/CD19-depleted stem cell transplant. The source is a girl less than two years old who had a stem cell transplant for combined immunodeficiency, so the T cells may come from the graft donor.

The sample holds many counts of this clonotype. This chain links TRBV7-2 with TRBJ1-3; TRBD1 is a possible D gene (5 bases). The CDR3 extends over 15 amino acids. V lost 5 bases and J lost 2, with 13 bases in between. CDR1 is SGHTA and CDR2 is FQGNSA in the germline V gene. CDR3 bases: TGTGCCAGCAGCCCCCGGTGGGGCACTGGAAACACCATATATTTT. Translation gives CASSPRWGTGNTIYF.

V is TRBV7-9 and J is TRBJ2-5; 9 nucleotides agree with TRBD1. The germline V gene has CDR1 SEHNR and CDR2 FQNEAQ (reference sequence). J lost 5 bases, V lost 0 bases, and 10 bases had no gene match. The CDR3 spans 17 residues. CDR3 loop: CASSLAPTGGLGETQYF. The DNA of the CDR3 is TGTGCCAGCAGCTTAGCCCCCACAGGGGGCCTCGGGGAGACCCAGTACTTC.

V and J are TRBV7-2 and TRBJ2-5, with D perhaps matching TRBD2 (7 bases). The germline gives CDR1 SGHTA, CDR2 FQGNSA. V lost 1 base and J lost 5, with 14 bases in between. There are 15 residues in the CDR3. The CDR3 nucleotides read TGTGCCAGCAGCTTAGTAGGGGGGGGAGGGGAGACCCAGTACTTC. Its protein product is CASSLVGGGGETQYF.

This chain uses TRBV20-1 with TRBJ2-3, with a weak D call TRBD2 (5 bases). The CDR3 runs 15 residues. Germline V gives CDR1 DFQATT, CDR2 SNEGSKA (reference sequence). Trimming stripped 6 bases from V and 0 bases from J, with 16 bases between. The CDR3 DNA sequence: TGCAGTGCCATTTCGGCGGGTCCTAGCACAGATACGCAGTATTTT. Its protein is CSAISAGPSTDTQYF.

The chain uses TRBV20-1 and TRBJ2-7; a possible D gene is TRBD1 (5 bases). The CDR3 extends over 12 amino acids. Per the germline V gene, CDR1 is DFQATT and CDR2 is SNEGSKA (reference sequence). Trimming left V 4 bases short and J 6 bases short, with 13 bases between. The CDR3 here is CSATGSFTEQYF. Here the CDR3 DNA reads TGCAGTGCTACAGGGTCCTTCACCGAGCAGTACTTC.

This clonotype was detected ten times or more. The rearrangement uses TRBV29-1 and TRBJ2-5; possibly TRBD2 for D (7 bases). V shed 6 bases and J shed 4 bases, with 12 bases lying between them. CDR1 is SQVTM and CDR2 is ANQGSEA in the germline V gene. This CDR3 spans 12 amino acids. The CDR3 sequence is CSVLGGGETQYF. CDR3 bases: TGCAGCGTCTTAGGGGGGGGAGAGACCCAGTACTTC.

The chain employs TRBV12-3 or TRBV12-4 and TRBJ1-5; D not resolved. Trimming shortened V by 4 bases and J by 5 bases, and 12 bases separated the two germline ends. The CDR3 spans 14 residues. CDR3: CASSSLTGYQPQHF. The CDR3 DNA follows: TGTGCCAGCAGTTCCCTTACGGGGTATCAGCCCCAGCATTTT.

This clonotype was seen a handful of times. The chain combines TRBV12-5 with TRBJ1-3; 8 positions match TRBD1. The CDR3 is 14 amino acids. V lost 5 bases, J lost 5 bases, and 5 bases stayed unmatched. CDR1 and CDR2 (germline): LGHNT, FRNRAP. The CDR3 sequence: CASGHRDRRNTIYF. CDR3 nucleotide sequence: TGTGCTAGTGGTCACCGGGACAGGCGAAACACCATATATTTT.

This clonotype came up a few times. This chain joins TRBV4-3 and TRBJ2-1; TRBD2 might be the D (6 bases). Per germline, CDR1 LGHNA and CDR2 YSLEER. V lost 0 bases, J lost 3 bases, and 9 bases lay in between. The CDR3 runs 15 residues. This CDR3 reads CASSQDWGLYNEQFF. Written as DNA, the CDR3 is TGCGCCAGCAGCCAAGATTGGGGACTCTACAATGAGCAGTTCTTC.